The 18 T cell receptor beta chains presented below share a single source sample, sequenced in a study of cytomegalovirus exposure and HLA in healthy donors. 13 Jbeta primers and 60 Vbeta primers were used for the PCR. The protocol was immunoSEQ multiplex PCR, while the TCRdb copy is restricted to in-frame clones and leaves out a portion. Of 80,000 or so clones in the sample, 65% to 85% were seen once. Sequencing was carried out using PBMCs. These receptor sequences come from a man in his sixties in good health and CMV-seropositive.

The sample holds one count of this clone. This sequence joins TRBV7-9 and TRBJ1-4; D uncertain. The CDR3 runs to 14 residues. V was trimmed by 10 bases and J by 5 bases, leaving 17 bases between them. Germline CDR1 SEHNR, CDR2 FQNEAQ (reference sequence). Here the CDR3 reads CATPPRVCNEKLFF. The CDR3 DNA is TGTGCCACCCCCCCGAGGGTTTGCAATGAAAAACTGTTTTTT.

The chain couples TRBV6-5 to TRBJ2-5; D perhaps matches TRBD1 (5 bases). The germline V and J ends were trimmed by 4 bases and 2 bases, with 14 bases remaining between them. Germline CDR1 is MNHEY and CDR2 is SVGAGI. The CDR3 contains 15 residues. Here the CDR3 DNA reads TGTGCCAGCAGTTCCCCTGACAGTGTTCAAGAGACCCAGTACTTC. This codes for CASSSPDSVQETQYF.

The genes are TRBV7-2 and TRBJ1-2; D uncertain. V was cut by 5 bases and J by 8 bases, with 12 bases left in between. The CDR3 covers 12 residues. Germline assignment: CDR1 SGHTA and CDR2 FQGNSA. CDR3 amino acids: CASSSGPLGYTF. DNA for the CDR3: TGTGCCAGCAGCAGCGGGCCCCTCGGCTACACCTTC.

The chain couples TRBV2 to TRBJ2-5; 12 positions agree with TRBD2. CDR1 and CDR2 from the germline V gene are SNHLY and FYNNEI. There are 16 residues in the CDR3. J lost 1 base, V lost 8 bases, and 8 bases had no gene match. CDR3 sequence reads: CASLKTSGSPQETQYF. CDR3 nucleotides: TGTGCCAGCCTAAAGACTAGCGGGAGTCCCCAAGAGACCCAGTACTTC.

The chain carries TRBV4-1 and TRBJ2-7; 7 bases match TRBD1. Germline values: CDR1 MGHRA, CDR2 YSYEKL. V gave up 2 bases and J gave up 2 bases; unmatched junction bases: 12. The CDR3 contains 17 residues. As DNA, the CDR3 is TGCGCCAGCAGCCAAACCCCCAGAGGACAGGCCACCTACGAGCAGTACTTC. This gives the protein CASSQTPRGQATYEQYF.

V usage is TRBV19 and J usage is TRBJ1-3, with 7 bases aligning to TRBD1. The trim removed 4 bases at V and 4 bases at J, leaving 7 bases unmatched. Germline-derived CDR1 and CDR2 are LNHDA and SQIVND (reference sequence). This CDR3 is 15 amino acids long. The CDR3 region has the DNA TGTGCCAGTAGTAGGCAGGGGGTAATGGGAAACACCATATATTTT. Translated, it gives CASSRQGVMGNTIYF.

The chain has TRBV19 and TRBJ2-3; 14 bases line up with TRBD2. This CDR3 comprises 15 residues. V dropped 5 bases and J dropped 7; count of bases not matched to a gene: 5. Germline V gene lookup returns CDR1 LNHDA and CDR2 SQIVND (reference sequence). For the CDR3, the DNA is TGTGCCAGTAGTTTTAGGACTAGCGGGAGGAATACGCAGTATTTT. It encodes CASSFRTSGRNTQYF.

This clone was detected only a few times. The chain is built from TRBV7-2 and TRBJ1-2, with TRBD1 matching 7 bases. The ends lost 3 bases at V and 3 bases at J; junction bases unmatched: 1. Germline loops: CDR1 SGHTA, CDR2 FQGNSA. This CDR3 has 13 residues. CDR3 protein: CASSFDRDYGYTF. The CDR3 nucleotides are TGTGCCAGCAGCTTCGACAGGGACTATGGCTACACCTTC.

This rearrangement joins TRBV6-1 to TRBJ2-1; 10 nucleotides agree with TRBD2. The V gene's germline CDR1 is MNHNS and CDR2 SASEGT. V was clipped by 2 bases and J by 14 bases; unmatched bases: 15. The CDR3 runs to 16 residues. CDR3 residues: CASSEYRTSGQGSEFF. CDR3 nucleotides: TGTGCCAGCAGTGAATACAGGACTAGCGGCCAAGGTTCGGAGTTCTTC.

There are a few counts of this clone. The chain employs TRBV5-4 and TRBJ2-1, with 11 positions matching TRBD2. J gave up 2 bases and V 4 bases, and 2 bases lay outside the gene matches. The CDR3 is made up of 15 amino acids. Germline V CDR1 and CDR2: SGHNT, YYREEE (reference sequence). This CDR3 reads CASSTGLAAYNEQFF. The CDR3 nucleotides are TGTGCCAGCAGCACGGGACTAGCGGCCTACAATGAGCAGTTCTTC.

This clone turned up a few times. The CDR3 coding sequence is TGCAGCGTTGAGTGGGCAGGAACACCCTATGGCTACACCTTC. Its translation: CSVEWAGTPYGYTF. V usage is TRBV29-1 and J usage is TRBJ1-2; no clear D. The germline V gene has CDR1 SQVTM and CDR2 ANQGSEA. The V end lost 3 bases, the J end lost 4 bases, and 15 bases lay between the germline ends. This CDR3 spans 14 amino acids. The variable domain in full, with the rest retrieved from reference TRBV29-1 and TRBJ1-2, is SAVISQKPSRDICQRGTSLTIQCQVDSQVTMMFWYRQQPGQSLTLIATANQGSEATYESGFVIDKFPISRPNLTFSTLTVSNMSPEDSSIYLCSVEWAGTPYGYTFGSGTRLTVV.

V and J are TRBV6-5 and TRBJ1-1; D remains unclear. Germline V CDR1 and CDR2: MNHEY, SVGAGI. The CDR3 sequence is 14 residues long. V was clipped by 0 bases and J by 6 bases, with 11 bases between them. In nucleotides, the CDR3 is TGTGCCAGCAGTTACTCTATCGGGAGGGCTGAAGCTTTCTTT. Amino acid sequence: CASSYSIGRAEAFF.

The genes are TRBV27 and TRBJ2-3; 14 bases match TRBD2. There are 15 residues in the CDR3. V trimming: 5 bases; J trimming: 4 bases; junction bases outside the gene matches: 2. CDR1 MNHEY and CDR2 SMNVEV come from the germline V gene (reference sequence). CDR3 residues: CASSQGLAGADTQYF. CDR3 sequence (DNA): TGTGCCAGCAGTCAGGGACTAGCGGGAGCAGATACGCAGTATTTT.

V and J are TRBV27 and TRBJ2-1, with TRBD1 identical over 10 bases. This CDR3 spans 15 amino acids. Germline V gene lookup returns CDR1 MNHEY and CDR2 SMNVEV (reference sequence). Trimming removed 2 bases from V and 3 bases from J; junction bases left unmatched: 1. The CDR3 sequence is CASSLGTGVYNEQFF. The CDR3 DNA reads as TGTGCCAGCAGTTTAGGGACAGGGGTCTACAATGAGCAGTTCTTC.

This clone appeared a few times. V gene TRBV19 combines with J gene TRBJ2-3; 8 nucleotides align to TRBD2. The trim removed 6 bases at V and 3 bases at J, leaving 8 bases unmatched. The CDR3 has 15 amino acids. Germline CDR1 is LNHDA and CDR2 is SQIVND (reference sequence). The CDR3 is CASREGGLATDTQYF. CDR3 DNA: TGTGCCAGTAGGGAAGGAGGACTAGCAACAGATACGCAGTATTTT.

The chain employs TRBV2 and TRBJ2-5; a weak D match, TRBD1 (5 bases). The CDR3 consists of 16 residues. Trimming removed 4 bases at V and 3 bases at J, with 18 bases between. Germline CDR1 is SNHLY and CDR2 is FYNNEI. CDR3 DNA sequence: TGTGCCAGCAGTGCGGCAGGGTGGCGATGGGAAGAGACCCAGTACTTC. Protein sequence: CASSAAGWRWEETQYF.

The rearrangement links TRBV28 to TRBJ2-2; D remains unclear. CDR1 is MDHEN, CDR2 SYDVKM, per germline. Trimming stripped 1 base from V and 1 base from J, with 7 bases between. The CDR3 is made up of 15 amino acids. The chain's CDR3 is CASSLFTGNTGELFF. The CDR3 DNA sequence: TGTGCCAGCAGTTTATTTACGGGGAACACCGGGGAGCTGTTTTTT.

This rearrangement joins TRBV5-1 to TRBJ1-2, with TRBD1 identical over 10 bases. Germline loops: CDR1 SGHRS, CDR2 YFSETQ. The CDR3 length is 14 residues. Trimming removed 5 bases from V and 6 bases from J; junction bases left unmatched: 7. DNA of the CDR3: TGCGCCAGCAGTGCCGACAGGGGGCAGCATGGCTACACCTTC. This encodes CASSADRGQHGYTF.